This T cell receptor (beta chain) was sequenced for a study of shared clonotypes between healthy human individuals (TCRdb year 2020). With regard to the full study: A few men and a couple of women, aged 18 to 49 years, made up the cohort. To estimate repertoire size and how much clonotypes are shared between individuals, the study performed deep sequencing of blood TCR repertoires from about 5 healthy adults. To increase sequencing depth and limit assay-specific biases, TCR repertoire library preparation and sequencing were carried out by different laboratories using diverse techniques. Between about 0.8 and 8.9 billion PBMCs per donor were obtained by leukapheresis. For each donor, three plates each were used for CD4 naive and CD4 memory, two plates were used for CD8 naive, and one plate was used for CD8 memory. What the authors observed across the whole study: Rarefaction of sorted-subset datasets indicated incomplete sequencing despite the large sequencing depth. Sampling was restricted to blood, and TCR repertoires in tissue are likely to differ from TCR repertoires in blood. Across a handful of donors, roughly 5% of naive CD4, approximately 3.5% of naive CD8, around 2.5% of memory CD4, and approximately 0.42% of memory CD8 clonotypes were shared. Pairwise subsampling indicated that sequencing depth was expected to affect the degree of clonotype sharing among donors. The small number of donors limited the genetic and exposure-history diversity represented. Estimated clonotype richness was generally larger for naive than for memory subsets. Clonotypes shared by all four sorted-subset donors showed higher generation probabilities than non-shared clonotypes.

TCR CDR3 regions were amplified from genomic DNA by multiplex PCR using the deep immunoSEQ assay. Extracted genomic DNA from each cell subset was spread evenly across all wells of several immunoSEQ 96-well plates, with each plate serving as a replicate. For sorted subsets, each replicate PCR was loaded with 200 ng genomic DNA, equivalent to approximately 27,000 T cell genomes. The purified libraries were quantified using a Qubit 3.0 fluorometer, sized with a Bioanalyzer 2100, and then quantified again using the KAPA Library Quantification kit. Each immunoSEQ 96-well plate was sequenced on its own single-read 150-cycle Illumina NextSeq 550 flow cell. The study's processing was this. Because only junctional sequences without quality scores were contained in the immunoSEQ output, filtering matching that applied to full-length reads could not be performed. To assign V/J genes and CDR3, sequences were annotated using PyIR, a Python wrapper for IgBLAST v1.9, with IMGT germline references. Reads with weak V/J assignments (E-value above 1e-6), missing CDR3, stop codons, out-of-frame junctions, or ambiguous translated residues were removed. A V3J clonotype was defined by an identical inferred V gene, J gene, and CDR3 amino acid sequence. The percentage overlap between two repertoires was calculated by dividing the number of shared unique clonotypes by the size of the smaller repertoire. RTK rarefaction, the Chao1 estimator, and Recon v2.1 estimates of unobserved clonotypes were used to assess repertoire richness. For all TCRbeta clonotypes obtained by the gDNA method from a handful of donors, generation probabilities were computed with OLGA. The table comes from immuneACCESS by way of TCRdb, which keeps in-frame sequences with V and J called. Part of the clones is missing from these tables; in studies checked, under half for an unresolved V gene and the rest for unknown reasons. The V and J calls and clone size come from that table; D and trimming were worked out from the DNA. The table for this sample lists about 2.3 million clones; approximately 93% of them were counted only once. The ten most abundant clones make up about 0.37% of the sample.

Concerning this clone: Its recognized antigen is unknown. Base qualities were left out, and no much larger clone turns up one base away.

The donors were healthy, HIV-negative adults with no recently reported acute infections or vaccinations. Every donor was a Caucasian adult living in Nashville, Tennessee, USA. CD4+ T cells were enriched through magnetic negative selection, after which naive cells were positively selected on CD45RA and the remaining negative fraction served as the memory subset. After blood collection by leukapheresis, PBMCs were isolated using Ficoll-Histopaque density gradient centrifugation and then cryopreserved in the vapor phase of liquid nitrogen. Analytical flow cytometry was used to check the purity and quantity of each magnetically sorted T cell population. From each sorted fraction, genomic DNA was isolated and quantified by UV absorbance on a Nanodrop 2000c. From its cysteine to its phenylalanine, the CDR3 spans 15 amino acids. The read is trimmed to its CDR3 DNA, 45 bases read in frame from base 1. V is shortened by 5 bases, J by 0 bases, and the region joining them spans 11 bases. For CDR1 and CDR2, the germline V gene lists MGHDK and SYGVNS.

This TCR derives from a man between 18 and 35 years old in good health. Some clones in this sample may be carry-over from other donors' samples. Recombination connected TRBV25-1 to TRBJ1-3; possibly the D gene is TRBD1, per 6 matching bases. The sample comprised naive CD4+ T cells from PBMCs. The cell subset or site label, read with the paper, signifies: CD45RA+ positively selected. This receptor carries the CDR3 CASSTQGTSGNTIYF. The nucleotide sequence reads TGTGCCAGCAGTACCCAGGGGACCTCTGGAAACACCATATATTTT. Supplemented by the reference TRBV25-1 and TRBJ1-3 proteins around the CDR3, the complete variable domain is EADIYQTPRYLVIGTGKKITLECSQTMGHDKMYWYQQDPGMELHLIHYSYGVNSTEKGDLSSESTVSRIRTEHFPLTLESARPSHTSQYLCASSTQGTSGNTIYFGEGSWLTVV.